These 6 T cell receptor beta chains were all obtained from the same sample, sequenced in a study of cytomegalovirus exposure and HLA in healthy donors. The PCR ran on 60 Vbeta and 13 Jbeta primers. Assay used: immunoSEQ multiplex PCR; TCRdb lists only in-frame clones, some missing. The profile shows 120,000 or so clones, roughly 80% of them singletons. The sequenced sample consisted of PBMCs. The receptor source for this set is a young man in good health and CMV-seropositive.

The chain is built from TRBV19 and TRBJ1-3, with D tentatively TRBD1 (6 bases). The germline CDR1 and CDR2 sequences are LNHDA and SQIVND (reference sequence). The CDR3 extends over 16 amino acids. The V and J ends lost 5 bases and 0 bases respectively, with 14 bases between them. Here the CDR3 DNA reads TGTGCCAGTAGTTTAAAGGACAGCTCCTCTGGAAACACCATATATTTT. Its translation is CASSLKDSSSGNTIYF.

The chain is built from TRBV7-3 and TRBJ2-2; D is unresolved. Germline CDR1 reads SGHTA; CDR2 reads FQGTGA. This CDR3 comprises 12 residues. The V end lost 6 bases, the J end lost 1 base, and 3 bases lay between the germline ends. CDR3 region: CASRLNTGELFF. Here the CDR3 DNA reads TGTGCCAGCAGACTGAACACCGGGGAGCTGTTTTTT.

V is TRBV9 and J is TRBJ2-2, with TRBD2 as a possible D gene (6 bases). This CDR3 is 14 amino acids long. CDR1 and CDR2 (germline): SGDLS, YYNGEE. The V end lost 0 bases, the J end lost 6 bases, and 9 bases lay between the germline ends. The CDR3 reads CASSVGWGAGELFF. CDR3 bases: TGTGCCAGCAGCGTAGGATGGGGGGCCGGGGAGCTGTTTTTT.

The chain employs TRBV2 and TRBJ1-5; D is ambiguous. The length of the CDR3 is 15 residues. Germline CDR1 reads SNHLY; CDR2 reads FYNNEI. The germline V and J ends were trimmed by 7 bases and 0 bases, with 13 bases remaining between them. This CDR3 reads CASKAGLYSNQPQHF. The CDR3 DNA reads as TGTGCCAGCAAGGCGGGTCTCTATAGCAATCAGCCCCAGCATTTT.

J is TRBJ2-7 and V is TRBV5-1, with D possibly TRBD2 on 6 matching bases. The CDR3 sequence is 14 residues long. V shed 4 bases and J shed 6 bases, with 17 bases lying between them. Germline V gene data show CDR1 as SGHRS and CDR2 as YFSETQ. The CDR3 nucleotides read TGCGCCAGCAGCCCAGGTCCGGGGGAAGCCGAGCAGTACTTC. Translated, it gives CASSPGPGEAEQYF.

This clone was seen more than once but under ten times. The chain links TRBV6-5 to TRBJ2-7; 8 positions agree with TRBD1. This CDR3 is built from 14 residues. V trimming: 2 bases; J trimming: 3 bases; junction bases outside the gene matches: 3. Germline CDR1 is MNHEY and CDR2 is SVGAGI. The DNA of the CDR3 is TGTGCCAGCAGTTACACCGGACAGGGCTACGAGCAGTACTTC. It specifies CASSYTGQGYEQYF.